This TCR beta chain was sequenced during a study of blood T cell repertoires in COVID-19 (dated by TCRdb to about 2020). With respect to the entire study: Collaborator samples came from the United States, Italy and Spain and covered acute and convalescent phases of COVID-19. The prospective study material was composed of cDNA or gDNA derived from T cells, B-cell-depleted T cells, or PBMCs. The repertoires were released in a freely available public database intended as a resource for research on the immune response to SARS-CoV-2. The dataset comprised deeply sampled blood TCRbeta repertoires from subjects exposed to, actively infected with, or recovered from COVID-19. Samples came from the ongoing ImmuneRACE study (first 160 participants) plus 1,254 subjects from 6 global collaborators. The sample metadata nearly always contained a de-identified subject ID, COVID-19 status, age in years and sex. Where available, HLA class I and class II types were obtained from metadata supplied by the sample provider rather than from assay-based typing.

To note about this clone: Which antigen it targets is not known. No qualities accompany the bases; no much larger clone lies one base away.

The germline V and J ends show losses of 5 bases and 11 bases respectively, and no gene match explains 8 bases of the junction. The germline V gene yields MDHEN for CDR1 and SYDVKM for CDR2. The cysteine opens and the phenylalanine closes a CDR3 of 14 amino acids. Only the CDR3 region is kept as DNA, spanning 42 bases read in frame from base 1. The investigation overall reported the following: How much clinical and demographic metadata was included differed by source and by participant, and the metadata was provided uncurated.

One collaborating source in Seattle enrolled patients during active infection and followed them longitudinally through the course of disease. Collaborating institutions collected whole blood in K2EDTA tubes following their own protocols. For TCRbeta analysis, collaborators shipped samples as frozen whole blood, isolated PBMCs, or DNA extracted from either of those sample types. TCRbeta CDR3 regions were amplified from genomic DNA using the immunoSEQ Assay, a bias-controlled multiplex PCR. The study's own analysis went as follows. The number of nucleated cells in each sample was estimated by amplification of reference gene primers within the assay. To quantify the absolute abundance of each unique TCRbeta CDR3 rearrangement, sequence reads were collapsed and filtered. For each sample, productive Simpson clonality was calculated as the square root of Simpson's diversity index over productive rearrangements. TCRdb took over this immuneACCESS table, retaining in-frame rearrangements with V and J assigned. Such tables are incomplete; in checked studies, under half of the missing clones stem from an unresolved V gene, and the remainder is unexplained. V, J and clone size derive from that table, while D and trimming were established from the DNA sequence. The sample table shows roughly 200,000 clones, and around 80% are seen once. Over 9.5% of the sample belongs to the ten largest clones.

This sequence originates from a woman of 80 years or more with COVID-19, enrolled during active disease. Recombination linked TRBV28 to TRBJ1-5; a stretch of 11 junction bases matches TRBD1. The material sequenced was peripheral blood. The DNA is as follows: TGTGCCAGCAGTGCTAGGACAGGGGGCTTGGCCCAGCATTTT. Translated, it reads CASSARTGGLAQHF.